The rows below give T cell receptor beta chains drawn from one sample of a study of blood T cell repertoires in COVID-19. TCRdb's copy holds only in-frame clones and misses some; the assay was immunoSEQ multiplex PCR. The repertoire includes approximately 130,000 clones, roughly 86% of them detected once, and roughly 18% sits in the top ten. Material: peripheral blood. The origin of the receptors is a woman in her forties or fifties who had recovered from COVID-19. Both conserved end residues are trimmed from each CDR3. The order of the fields is D gene, V gene, J gene, CDR3 protein. The D gene is left open where the match is weak.

TRBD2	TRBV5-4	TRBJ2-3	ASSIGLAGVKDTQY
NA	TRBV14	TRBJ2-5	ASSQVRVEETQY
TRBD1	TRBV15	TRBJ1-2	ATSRDGQGYGYT
TRBD2	TRBV11-2	TRBJ2-5	ASSQDSGKETQY
TRBD2	TRBV18	TRBJ2-1	ASSPPGLAGGNEQF
NA	TRBV30	TRBJ1-5	AWSPNAGRWLQH
NA	TRBV7-9	TRBJ1-3	ASSYDGGSGNTIY
TRBD1	TRBV6-1	TRBJ1-1	ASSVRDRGALTEAF
NA	TRBV6-5	TRBJ2-7	ASSYSRDSLSYEQY
NA	TRBV12-3/TRBV12-4	TRBJ2-5	ASRDSEETQY
TRBD1	TRBV2	TRBJ2-3	ASSGTGQDTQY
NA	TRBV30	TRBJ1-2	AWADTGMSFSYGYT
NA	TRBV2	TRBJ1-1	ANTREGGTEAF
TRBD1	TRBV7-9	TRBJ1-2	ASSPRTGINYGYT
NA	TRBV30	TRBJ1-4	AWSVQGNEKLF
TRBD2	TRBV4-2	TRBJ2-5	ASSRELAGAQETQY
NA	TRBV28	TRBJ2-7	ASRIPGLDEQY
NA	TRBV5-4	TRBJ2-5	ASSSKKEVVETQY
TRBD2	TRBV14	TRBJ2-1	ASSRIGGIELLEQF
NA	TRBV2	TRBJ1-4	ASSVRWDEKLF
NA	TRBV28	TRBJ1-1	ASKGLRNTEAF
NA	TRBV18	TRBJ1-2	ASSRGKDYGYT
TRBD2	TRBV5-3	TRBJ2-1	ARSLETRQREGPWANNEQF
NA	TRBV11-1	TRBJ2-5	ASSLNSRTQY
NA	TRBV7-9	TRBJ1-2	ASSPGQSAGYT
NA	TRBV29-1	TRBJ2-2	STAGGGETGELF
NA	TRBV15	TRBJ1-6	ATSRVSGPNSPLH